The clone carrying this T cell receptor (beta chain) was seen just once. What it binds is not known. The data stem from a study of cytomegalovirus exposure and HLA in healthy donors. Study details: Earlier sequencing of some 170 million T cells yielded around 100 million unique TCR beta sequences.

General observations from the study: One cluster of highly shared sequence variants probably arose as a sequencing artifact. The authors later linked a missense DCLRE1C variant to TCR beta V- and J-gene trimming.

Between the trimmed V and J ends, which lost 2 bases and 1 base, there was a span of 12 bases. Per the germline V gene, CDR1 is SGHTS and CDR2 is YDEGEE. CDR3 length equals 15 residues. Use of 60 Vbeta and 13 Jbeta primers characterized the PCR. Measured with immunoSEQ multiplex PCR; TCRdb has only the in-frame clones, and not every one. Among roughly 190,000 clones, about 81% were seen once, and the ten largest hold around 2%. The receptor was derived from a man in his late teens or twenties in good health and CMV-seronegative. The chain couples TRBV5-8 to TRBJ2-5; D uncertain. Sequencing input: PBMCs. This chain's CDR3 is CASSFGSRGQETQYF. CDR3 DNA: TGTGCCAGCAGCTTCGGCTCAAGAGGCCAAGAGACCCAGTACTTC.